This entry lists 18 T cell receptor beta chains sequenced from one sample in a study of cytomegalovirus exposure and HLA in healthy donors. The PCR had 60 Vbeta and 13 Jbeta primers. Sequencing was performed with immunoSEQ multiplex PCR; in TCRdb, only in-frame clones are kept and a portion is missing. The top ten hold approximately 1.5% of the sample, which has some 60,000 clones, about 80% seen once. The specimen was PBMCs. These TCRs come from a man in his forties or fifties in good health and CMV-seronegative.

V gene TRBV27 combines with J gene TRBJ2-5, with TRBD2 identical over 8 bases. The CDR3 sequence is 16 residues long. The junction had 16 bases not matched to a gene; V was cut back by 5 bases and J by 8 bases. Germline CDR1 and CDR2: MNHEY and SMNVEV (reference sequence). The CDR3 nucleotides read TGTGCCAGCAGTGCCCCCGGGACTAGGGAGCAAGGTACCCAGTACTTC. Residues: CASSAPGTREQGTQYF.

This sequence joins TRBV7-8 and TRBJ2-3, with D uncertain. The CDR3 has 13 residues. Trimming left V 5 bases short and J 1 base short, with 7 bases between. CDR1 is SGHVS and CDR2 is FQNEAQ in the germline V gene. CDR3: CASSVLRTDTQYF. The CDR3 nucleotides are TGTGCCAGCAGCGTTCTCCGCACAGATACGCAGTATTTT.

V gene TRBV11-2 combines with J gene TRBJ2-7; the match to TRBD2 covers 9 bases. The CDR3 is made up of 18 amino acids. CDR1 SGHAT and CDR2 FQNNGV come from the germline V gene. After removal of 2 bases from V and 2 bases from J, the junction contained 13 bases not matched to a gene. CDR3 sequence reads: CASSLIWLAGRRTYEQYV. CDR3 sequence (DNA): TGTGCCAGCAGCTTAATTTGGCTAGCGGGGCGCCGTACCTACGAGCAGTACGTC.

The V call is TRBV11-2, the J call TRBJ1-1; no clear D. This CDR3 region has 12 residues. Germline CDR1 SGHAT, CDR2 FQNNGV. V was cut by 5 bases and J by 9 bases, with 13 bases left in between. The CDR3 DNA is TGTGCCAGCAGCCTACCGGGGAGTCAAGCTTTCTTT. Residues: CASSLPGSQAFF.

The rearrangement uses TRBV5-1 and TRBJ2-5; D unclear. The CDR3 covers 14 residues. Germline CDR1 SGHRS, CDR2 YFSETQ. Trimming left V 4 bases short and J 0 bases short, with 10 bases between. CDR3 in DNA: TGCGCCAGCAGCCACCTAGGAAACCAAGAGACCCAGTACTTC. Protein: CASSHLGNQETQYF.

The V gene is TRBV19, the J gene TRBJ1-6, with a tentative D call TRBD1 (6 bases). The CDR3 consists of 15 residues. V was pared by 8 bases and J by 9 bases, with 20 bases between. The germline gives CDR1 LNHDA, CDR2 SQIVND (reference sequence). The DNA of the CDR3 is TGTGCCAGTGGACTTATTGAAAGGGGGAGTTCACCCCTCCACTTT. The encoded protein is CASGLIERGSSPLHF.

The chain links TRBV28 to TRBJ1-2, with 7 bases aligning to TRBD1. Germline V gives CDR1 MDHEN, CDR2 SYDVKM. This CDR3 region has 11 residues. Trimming cost V 5 bases and J 7 bases; bases outside gene matches: 1. CDR3 coding DNA: TGTGCCAGCAGTGACAGGGTTGGCTACACCTTC. It specifies CASSDRVGYTF.

The rearrangement links TRBV6-1 to TRBJ2-7, with a weak D call TRBD1 (6 bases). The V and J ends lost 6 bases and 1 base respectively, with 7 bases between them. CDR3 size: 12 residues. CDR1 and CDR2 from the germline V gene are MNHNS and SASEGT. For the CDR3, the DNA is TGTGCCAGCAGAGGACAGTCCTACGAGCAGTACTTC. This codes for CASRGQSYEQYF.

The rearrangement links TRBV4-1 to TRBJ2-1; D is possibly TRBD2 (5 bases). Germline CDR1 reads MGHRA; CDR2 reads YSYEKL. V dropped 1 base and J dropped 6 bases, with 16 bases sitting between them. This CDR3 is 16 amino acids long. This CDR3 reads CASSQVQERGRNEQFF. The CDR3 bases are TGCGCCAGCAGCCAAGTGCAGGAACGGGGTCGCAATGAGCAGTTCTTC.

The rearrangement uses TRBV19 and TRBJ2-6, with TRBD2 matching over 8 bases. The CDR3 is 18 amino acids. CDR1 and CDR2 (germline): LNHDA, SQIVND (reference sequence). Germline trimming cut 8 bases from V and 0 bases from J; bases unmatched to any gene: 12. Here the CDR3 reads CASDRGGYGSSGANVLTF. In DNA form, the CDR3 reads TGTGCCAGTGACCGGGGGGGGTACGGGAGCTCTGGGGCCAACGTCCTGACTTTC.

This clone showed up just a few times. The chain has TRBV4-3 and TRBJ2-3, with a weak D call TRBD1 (6 bases). This CDR3 region has 19 residues. Trimming stripped 3 bases from V and 2 bases from J, with 24 bases between. Germline loops: CDR1 LGHNA, CDR2 YSLEER. The CDR3 DNA follows: TGCGCCAGCAGCCATACCACAGGGCAACCACCGAAGAACACAGATACGCAGTATTTT. Its protein is CASSHTTGQPPKNTDTQYF.

This rearrangement joins TRBV5-1 to TRBJ2-3; 7 nucleotides line up with TRBD1. The V and J ends lost 4 bases and 7 bases, in that order; junction bases with no gene match: 9. The CDR3 covers 14 residues. Per germline, CDR1 SGHRS and CDR2 YFSETQ. In nucleotides, the CDR3 is TGCGCCAGCAGCCCAAATCGACAGGGAAATACGCAGTATTTT. It specifies CASSPNRQGNTQYF.

The chain joins TRBV30 to TRBJ2-7; 11 bases agree with TRBD1. The trim removed 4 bases at V and 4 bases at J, leaving 6 bases unmatched. The CDR3 totals 14 residues. Germline V gives CDR1 GTSNPN, CDR2 SVGIG (reference sequence). In nucleotides, the CDR3 is TGTGCCTGGAAATCGGACAGGGGGCTGTACGAGCAGTACTTC. Its translation is CAWKSDRGLYEQYF.

This clone came up a few times. V usage is TRBV6-5 and J usage is TRBJ2-3; tentatively, D is TRBD2 (6 bases). The CDR3 length is 14 residues. The germline V gene encodes CDR1 MNHEY and CDR2 SVGAGI. V lost 2 bases and J 2 bases, leaving 8 bases between the germline ends. CDR3: CASSYGTHTDTQYF. The CDR3 DNA is TGTGCCAGCAGTTACGGGACTCACACAGATACGCAGTATTTT.

The genes are TRBV11-3 and TRBJ2-1; 10 bases align to TRBD2. CDR1 and CDR2 from the germline V gene are SGHNT and YENEEA. J was trimmed by 5 bases and V by 5 bases; bases with no gene match: 15. This CDR3 is 18 amino acids long. CDR3 region: CASSLPRRASGGHNEQFF. DNA for the CDR3: TGTGCCAGCAGCCTTCCTAGACGGGCTAGCGGGGGTCACAATGAGCAGTTCTTC.

V usage is TRBV19 and J usage is TRBJ1-6; D call uncertain. The CDR3 spans 16 residues. With 3 bases removed from V and 7 bases from J, the gap between germline ends came to 16 bases. Germline CDR1 LNHDA, CDR2 SQIVND (reference sequence). The CDR3 coding sequence is TGTGCCAGTAGTATCAGCTCGAGCAGAGCGAATTCACCCCTCCACTTT. It yields the protein CASSISSSRANSPLHF.

This rearrangement joins TRBV11-2 to TRBJ2-1, with 8 bases that match TRBD2. Trimming at V came to 3 bases and at J to 9 bases, leaving 1 base not matched to a gene. Per the germline V gene, CDR1 is SGHAT and CDR2 is FQNNGV. The CDR3 runs 12 residues. CDR3 loop: CASSLTSAEQFF. The CDR3 DNA reads as TGTGCCAGCAGCTTGACTAGCGCTGAGCAGTTCTTC.

Of note for this clone: The same CDR3 arises from other DNA sequences in this sample as well. The gene calls are TRBV7-3 and TRBJ1-1; TRBD1 agrees at 7 bases. The CDR3 spans 13 residues. From germline, CDR1 is SGHTA and CDR2 FQGTGA. V trimming: 4 bases; J trimming: 5 bases; junction bases outside the gene matches: 4. The CDR3 DNA sequence: TGTGCCAGCAGCTCGTCGGGACAGACTGAAGCTTTCTTT. Its translation: CASSSSGQTEAFF.